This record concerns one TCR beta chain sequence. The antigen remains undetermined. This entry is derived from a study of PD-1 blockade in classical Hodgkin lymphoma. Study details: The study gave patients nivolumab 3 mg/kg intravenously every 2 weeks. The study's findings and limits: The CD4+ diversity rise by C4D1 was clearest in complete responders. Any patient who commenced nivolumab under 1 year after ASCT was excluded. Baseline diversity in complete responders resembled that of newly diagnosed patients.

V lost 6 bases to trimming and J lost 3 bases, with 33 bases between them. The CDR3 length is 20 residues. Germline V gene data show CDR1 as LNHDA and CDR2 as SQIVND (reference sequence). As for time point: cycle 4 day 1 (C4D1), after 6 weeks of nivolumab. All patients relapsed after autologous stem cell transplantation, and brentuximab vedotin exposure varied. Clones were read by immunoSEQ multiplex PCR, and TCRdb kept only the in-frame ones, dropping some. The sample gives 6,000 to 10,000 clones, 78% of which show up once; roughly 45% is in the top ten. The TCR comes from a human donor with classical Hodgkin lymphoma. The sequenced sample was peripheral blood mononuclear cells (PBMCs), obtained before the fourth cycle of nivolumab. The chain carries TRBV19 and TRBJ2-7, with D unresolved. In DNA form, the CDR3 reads TGTGCCAGTAGGGTCGCGAGTATTGGCCCTGCTCCTGGCAGAGACTACGAGCAGTACTTC. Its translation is CASRVASIGPAPGRDYEQYF.